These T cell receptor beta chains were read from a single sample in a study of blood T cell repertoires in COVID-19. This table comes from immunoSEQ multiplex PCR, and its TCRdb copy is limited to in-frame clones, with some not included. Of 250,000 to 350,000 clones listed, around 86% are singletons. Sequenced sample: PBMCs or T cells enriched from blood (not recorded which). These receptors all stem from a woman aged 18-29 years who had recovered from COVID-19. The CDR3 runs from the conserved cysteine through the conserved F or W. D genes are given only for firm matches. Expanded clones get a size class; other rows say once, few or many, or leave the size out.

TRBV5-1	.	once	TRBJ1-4	TGCGCCAGCAGCTTGGTCTGGCCAAATGAAAAACTGTTTTTT	CASSLVWPNEKLFF
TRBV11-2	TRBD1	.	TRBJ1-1	TGTGCCAGCAGCTCATCCGGGACAGGGAGGACTGAAGCTTTCTTT	CASSSSGTGRTEAFF
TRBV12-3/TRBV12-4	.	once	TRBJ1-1	TGTGCCAGCAGTCCAGGGGACACTGAAGCTTTCTTT	CASSPGDTEAFF
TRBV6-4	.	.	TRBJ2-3	TGTGCCAGCAGTCTATTCGCGGTGAGCACAGATACGCAGTATTTT	CASSLFAVSTDTQYF
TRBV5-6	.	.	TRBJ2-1	TGTGCCAGCAGCTCCTCAGGTCAGCAGTTCTTC	CASSSSGQQFF
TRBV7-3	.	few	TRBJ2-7	TGTGCCAGCAGCTTCGGGGAATCCTACGAGCAGTACTTC	CASSFGESYEQYF
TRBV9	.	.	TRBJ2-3	TGTGCCAGCAGCGTCGCCCCCTCCGGGAGCGCCAGCACAGATACGCAGTATTTT	CASSVAPSGSASTDTQYF
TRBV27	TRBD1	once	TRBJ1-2	TGTGCCAGCAGTTTATCAGGACAGGGGGGCCTGGGGTATGGCTACACCTTC	CASSLSGQGGLGYGYTF
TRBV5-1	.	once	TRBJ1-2	TGCGCCAGCAGCTTGAGTGACAGCTATGGCTACACCTTC	CASSLSDSYGYTF
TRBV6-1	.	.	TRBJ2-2	TGTGCCAGCAGTGAAGTATCCGTAGGGGAGCTGTTTTTT	CASSEVSVGELFF
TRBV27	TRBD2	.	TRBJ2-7	TGTGCCAGCAGCTCTACCGGGACTAGCGTTACCTACGAGCAGTACTTC	CASSSTGTSVTYEQYF